These T cell receptor beta chains were read from a single sample in a study of cytomegalovirus exposure and HLA in healthy donors. Method: immunoSEQ multiplex PCR; TCRdb's copy keeps in-frame clones and lacks some. The sample holds some 110,000 clones, over 55% seen once. Material for sequencing was PBMCs. These TCRs come from a female donor in good health and CMV-seronegative. The CDR3 runs from the conserved cysteine through the conserved F or W. Fields, in order: J gene, V gene, clone size, D gene, CDR3 protein, CDR3 DNA. D genes are given only for firm matches. A clone size is listed for some rows: how often the clone was seen (once, few, many), or a class if it is expanded.

>TRBJ1-1|TRBV6-5|few|-
CASRRTGLNTEAFF
TGTGCCAGCAGGAGAACAGGGCTTAACACTGAAGCTTTCTTT
>TRBJ2-2|TRBV7-8|few|TRBD2
CASSLVGTSGRTGELFF
TGTGCCAGCAGCTTAGTTGGGACTAGCGGACGCACCGGGGAGCTGTTTTTT
>TRBJ1-5|TRBV7-6|-|-
CASSPVGGQPQHF
TGTGCCAGCAGCCCGGTGGGGGGTCAGCCCCAGCATTTT
>TRBJ2-7|TRBV7-8|few|-
CASSLDRGREQYF
TGTGCCAGCAGCTTAGATAGGGGCCGCGAGCAGTACTTC
>TRBJ2-1|TRBV28|-|TRBD1
CASSLMDRAYNEQFF
TGTGCCAGCAGTTTAATGGACAGGGCGTACAATGAGCAGTTCTTC
>TRBJ2-2|TRBV5-5|-|TRBD2
CASSSGGWQSSGELFF
TGTGCCAGCAGCTCGGGGGGGTGGCAGTCCTCCGGGGAGCTGTTTTTT
>TRBJ1-1|TRBV10-3|-|-
CAIKQGNTEAFF
TGTGCCATCAAACAGGGGAACACTGAAGCTTTCTTT
>TRBJ1-5|TRBV5-1|-|TRBD1
CASSEGTGGPSQPQHF
TGCGCCAGCAGCGAGGGGACAGGGGGCCCTTCTCAGCCCCAGCATTTT
>TRBJ2-4|TRBV30|-|-
CAWSVVGRGDAGNIQYF
TGTGCCTGGAGTGTAGTCGGCAGGGGGGACGCGGGAAACATTCAGTACTTC
>TRBJ2-7|TRBV19|-|-
CASSIQGFYEQYF
TGTGCCAGTAGTATCCAGGGTTTTTACGAGCAGTACTTC
>TRBJ2-7|TRBV27|-|TRBD1
CASSLSTGGVYEQYF
TGTGCCAGCAGTTTATCGACAGGGGGAGTCTACGAGCAGTACTTC
>TRBJ2-7|TRBV18|-|TRBD1
CASSSPTGVSYEQYF
TGTGCCAGCTCATCCCCGACAGGGGTTTCGTACGAGCAGTACTTC
>TRBJ1-1|TRBV10-3|-|-
CAMGRDPNTEAFF
TGTGCCATGGGCCGGGATCCCAACACTGAAGCTTTCTTT
>TRBJ2-7|TRBV9|-|TRBD2
CASSAGLASDEQYF
TGTGCCAGCAGCGCGGGACTAGCGAGCGACGAGCAGTACTTC
>TRBJ1-2|TRBV18|few|TRBD1
CASSRSGGLYGYTF
TGTGCCAGCTCACGCTCAGGGGGCCTCTATGGCTACACCTTC
>TRBJ2-7|TRBV28|-|-
CASSSRTSYEQYF
TGTGCTAGCAGTTCTCGGACTTCGTACGAGCAGTACTTC
>TRBJ2-5|TRBV7-6|-|TRBD2
CASSLVGMEGTRETQYF
TGTGCCAGCAGCTTAGTCGGGATGGAGGGGACTAGAGAGACCCAGTACTTC
>TRBJ1-4|TRBV7-8|-|TRBD1
CASSPGTGLTNEKLFF
TGTGCCAGCAGCCCCGGGACAGGGCTCACTAATGAAAAACTGTTTTTT
>TRBJ2-3|TRBV28|-|TRBD2
CASRTLAGFGTDTQYF
TGTGCCAGCAGGACTCTAGCGGGTTTCGGCACAGATACGCAGTATTTT
>TRBJ2-4|TRBV5-5|few|-
CASSPTGSNIQYF
TGTGCCAGCAGCCCCACAGGGTCAAACATTCAGTACTTC
>TRBJ2-7|TRBV11-3|few|TRBD1
CASRYSTGGTYEQYF
TGTGCCAGCAGGTACTCGACAGGGGGTACCTACGAGCAGTACTTC
>TRBJ2-1|TRBV5-4|few|TRBD2
CASSLLAGGINEQFF
TGTGCCAGCAGCTTGCTAGCGGGAGGGATAAATGAGCAGTTCTTC
>TRBJ2-2|TRBV6-4|-|-
CASSDSWGGTGELFF
TGTGCCAGCAGTGACTCTTGGGGCGGCACCGGGGAGCTGTTTTTT
>TRBJ2-1|TRBV4-1|-|TRBD2
CASSIGLAGEQFF
TGCGCCAGCAGCATCGGACTAGCGGGAGAGCAGTTCTTC
>TRBJ2-3|TRBV6-5|few|-
CASRPSPPTGDTQYF
TGTGCCAGCAGGCCAAGCCCTCCAACGGGAGATACGCAGTATTTT
>TRBJ2-1|TRBV30|-|TRBD2
CAWTSGSHEQFF
TGTGCCTGGACTAGCGGGAGTCATGAGCAGTTCTTC
>TRBJ2-5|TRBV15|-|-
CATSLGQFQETQYF
TGTGCCACCAGCCTCGGACAGTTCCAAGAGACCCAGTACTTC
>TRBJ1-1|TRBV2|-|TRBD1
CVTSRDRGPGTEAFF
TGTGTCACAAGCCGGGACAGGGGTCCGGGCACTGAAGCTTTCTTT
>TRBJ2-1|TRBV7-9|-|TRBD2
CASSRGSGRQNEQFF
TGTGCCAGCAGCCGTGGTAGCGGGAGGCAGAATGAGCAGTTCTTC
>TRBJ2-2|TRBV6-6|-|TRBD2
CASRGGSYSGELFF
TGTGCCAGCAGGGGCGGGAGTTATAGCGGGGAGCTGTTTTTT
>TRBJ2-1|TRBV9|-|TRBD1
CASSVGQGDSEQFF
TGTGCCAGCAGCGTGGGACAGGGAGATAGTGAGCAGTTCTTC
>TRBJ2-7|TRBV5-1|-|TRBD2
CASSLASLYWRENYEQYF
TGCGCCAGCAGCTTGGCCTCCCTCTACTGGCGGGAGAACTACGAGCAGTACTTC
>TRBJ2-1|TRBV7-9|-|TRBD2
CASSPPTSGRAYNEQFF
TGTGCCAGCAGCCCTCCGACTAGCGGGAGGGCCTACAATGAGCAGTTCTTC
>TRBJ2-5|TRBV7-2|-|TRBD2
CASSLAPRTSGRGRGETQYF
TGTGCCAGCAGCTTAGCTCCCAGGACTAGCGGGAGAGGCCGGGGAGAGACCCAGTACTTC
>TRBJ2-7|TRBV2|-|TRBD2
CASTPRAGGLIEQYF
TGTGCCAGCACCCCAAGAGCGGGAGGCCTTATCGAGCAGTACTTC
>TRBJ2-7|TRBV28|-|TRBD2
CASSLAGPYEQYF
TGTGCCAGCAGCTTAGCGGGACCCTACGAGCAGTACTTC
>TRBJ1-1|TRBV27|few|TRBD1
CASSSTLPGTGEAFF
TGTGCCAGCAGTTCCACTCTACCCGGGACAGGGGAAGCTTTCTTT
>TRBJ2-7|TRBV5-4|-|-
CASSLGTDYEQYF
TGTGCCAGCAGCTTGGGGACAGACTACGAGCAGTACTTC
>TRBJ2-2|TRBV12-5|-|-
CASGLEGSGELFF
TGTGCTAGTGGTTTAGAAGGGAGCGGGGAGCTGTTTTTT
>TRBJ2-6|TRBV6-4|-|-
CASSPFVESIGAGANVLTF
TGTGCCAGCAGCCCCTTCGTCGAGTCCATCGGGGCTGGGGCCAACGTCCTGACTTTC
>TRBJ1-1|TRBV28|-|-
CASSFAWRHTEAFF
TGTGCCAGCAGTTTTGCGTGGCGGCACACTGAAGCTTTCTTT
>TRBJ1-5|TRBV28|once|-
CASSGGGGNQPQHF
TGTGCCAGCAGTGGCGGGGGGGGCAATCAGCCCCAGCATTTT
>TRBJ1-4|TRBV5-4|-|-
CASSSNLRGSNEKLFF
TGTGCCAGCAGCTCAAACTTACGGGGGTCTAATGAAAAACTGTTTTTT
>TRBJ2-2|TRBV5-1|-|TRBD2
CASSLGTSRNTGELFF
TGCGCCAGCAGCTTGGGGACTAGCAGAAACACCGGGGAGCTGTTTTTT
>TRBJ2-7|TRBV7-8|-|TRBD2
CASSLGGLAATYEQYF
TGTGCCAGCAGCTTAGGGGGACTAGCGGCAACCTACGAGCAGTACTTC
>TRBJ1-1|TRBV5-8|-|-
CASSNEAINTEAFF
TGTGCCAGCTCAAACGAGGCGATTAACACTGAAGCTTTCTTT
>TRBJ2-7|TRBV11-2|-|TRBD2
CASSRGGTNYEQYF
TGTGCCAGCAGCCGGGGGGGGACAAACTACGAGCAGTACTTC